This passage covers 17 T cell receptor beta chains from one sample sequenced in a study of T cells in Graves' hyperthyroidism and ophthalmopathy. RNA transcripts provided the source from which TCR beta CDR3 regions were amplified. During a first-round RT-PCR of the TCR CDR3, the HTBI primer set was used. TCRdb processed the multiplex PCR reads anew with MiXCR; each CDR3 protein has one entry. This table has about 740,000 distinct CDR3 sequences, 12% to 15% appearing once. Sequencing was performed on blood. The receptors derive from a woman between 18 and 30 years old with Graves' hyperthyroidism.

This clonotype was found a few times. This rearrangement joins TRBV24-1 to TRBJ2-2; D might be TRBD1 (7 bases). Trimming took off 3 bases at V and 6 bases at J, with 16 bases between the two ends. The CDR3 contains 16 residues. Germline CDR1 KGHDR, CDR2 SFDVKD. CDR3 residues: CATSDRTGGVSGELFF. The CDR3 coding sequence is TGTGCCACCAGTGATCGGACAGGAGGGGTTTCCGGGGAGCTGTTTTTT.

This clonotype was counted many times. This chain uses TRBV6-6 with TRBJ2-2; D remains ambiguous. This CDR3 has 14 amino acids. From germline, CDR1 is MNHNY and CDR2 SVGAGI (reference sequence). V was trimmed by 0 bases and J by 4 bases, leaving 6 bases between them. The CDR3 nucleotides read TGTGCCAGCAGTTACTCCCTCGTCACCGGGGAGCTGTTTTTT. As protein: CASSYSLVTGELFF.

The J gene is TRBJ2-1, the V gene TRBV19; 8 bases are shared with TRBD2. Germline V CDR1 and CDR2: LNHDA, SQIVND (reference sequence). The V gene end was trimmed by 3 bases and the J gene end by 3 bases; junction bases not matched to a gene: 7. CDR3 length: 16 residues. The CDR3 loop is CASSILFSGIYNEQFF. CDR3 DNA sequence: TGTGCCAGTAGTATCCTATTTAGCGGGATCTACAATGAGCAGTTCTTC.

Only a few counts were recorded for this clonotype. The chain has TRBV5-4 and TRBJ1-1; 7 bases agree with TRBD1. The CDR3 is 13 amino acids. Germline lookup yields CDR1 SGHNT and CDR2 YYREEE (reference sequence). The trim removed 4 bases at V and 5 bases at J, leaving 5 bases unmatched. CDR3 in amino acids: CASSNQGETEAFF. The CDR3 DNA reads as TGTGCCAGCAGCAATCAGGGGGAAACTGAAGCTTTCTTT.

A few counts support this clonotype. A much larger clone is a single base away; this may be a read error. The chain has TRBV13 and TRBJ1-2; D unresolved. CDR1 PRHDT and CDR2 FYEKMQ come from the germline V gene (reference sequence). CDR3 length equals 14 residues. The CDR3 region has the DNA TGTGCCGGCAGCTTACCCCCGTCCCTTTATGGCTACACCTTC. It encodes CAGSLPPSLYGYTF.

In regard to this clonotype: At one boundary the junction diverges from the germline segment, which might be a read error. This chain connects TRBV7-2 to TRBJ2-3, with TRBD1 matching 7 bases. Germline values: CDR1 SGHTA, CDR2 FQGNSA. The CDR3 sequence is 13 residues long. CDR3 sequence reads: CASSPQGTDTRYF. The CDR3 DNA reads TGTGCCAGCAGCCCCCAGGGGACAGATACGCGGTATTTT.

This clonotype has ten or more counts. This chain connects TRBV18 to TRBJ1-2, with D possibly being TRBD1 (6 bases). The ends were cut back, 2 bases at V and 8 bases at J, with 12 bases in the middle. This CDR3 comprises 13 residues. The germline V gene encodes CDR1 KGHSH and CDR2 LQKENI. CDR3 DNA sequence: TGTGCCAGCTCACCATGGACAGAGGAAGGCTACACCTTC. Its protein product is CASSPWTEEGYTF.

This clonotype was seen repeatedly, ten times or more. The rearrangement links TRBV2 to TRBJ2-3; 10 bases map to TRBD2. This CDR3 region has 18 residues. Germline CDR1 is SNHLY and CDR2 is FYNNEI. V trimming: 6 bases; J trimming: 3 bases; junction bases outside the gene matches: 15. The chain's CDR3 is CASSGPGLAPGRTDTQYF. CDR3 bases: TGTGCCAGCAGCGGCCCGGGACTAGCGCCCGGCCGGACAGATACGCAGTATTTT.

Ten or more counts support this clonotype. J is TRBJ2-5 and V is TRBV6-1; tentatively, D is TRBD2 (5 bases). This CDR3 has 13 residues. V lost 3 bases and J 9 bases, leaving 14 bases between the germline ends. Per the germline V gene, CDR1 is MNHNS and CDR2 is SASEGT. This CDR3 reads CASSEKSGGPQYF. DNA for the CDR3: TGTGCCAGCAGTGAGAAGTCCGGAGGTCCCCAGTACTTC.

This clonotype was detected many times. V usage is TRBV11-2 and J usage is TRBJ2-5; D gene ambiguous. Germline-derived CDR1 and CDR2 are SGHAT and FQNNGV. The V end lost 3 bases, the J end lost 9 bases, and 8 bases lay between the germline ends. This CDR3 has 11 residues. The CDR3 sequence: CASSLTGSQYF. DNA for the CDR3: TGTGCCAGCAGCTTGACCGGGTCCCAGTACTTC.

The CDR3 DNA sequence: TGCGCCAGCAGCCAAGAGGGGGCCACTGAAGCTTTCTTT. Residues: CASSQEGATEAFF. J is TRBJ1-1 and V is TRBV4-1; possible D gene TRBD1, 6 bases. CDR3 size: 13 residues. Germline V gene sequence: CDR1 MGHRA, CDR2 YSYEKL. With 0 bases removed from V and 4 bases from J, the gap between germline ends came to 6 bases.

In its sample, this clonotype was seen many times. The chain links TRBV4-1 to TRBJ1-2; perhaps TRBD1 as D (5 bases). CDR1 MGHRA and CDR2 YSYEKL come from the germline V gene. Trimming shortened V by 4 bases and J by 6 bases, and 12 bases separated the two germline ends. The CDR3 loop spans 13 amino acids. CDR3 sequence: CASSPWGNDGYTF. CDR3 sequence (DNA): TGCGCCAGCAGCCCTTGGGGCAACGATGGCTACACCTTC.

The table lists this clonotype with many counts. The V gene is TRBV12-3 or TRBV12-4, the J gene TRBJ1-1; no definite D call. V was pared by 4 bases and J by 1 base, with 7 bases between. This CDR3 has 13 amino acids. CDR3 loop: CASSWEENTEAFF. CDR3 sequence (DNA): TGTGCCAGCAGTTGGGAAGAGAACACTGAAGCTTTCTTT.

This clonotype occurred many times. This chain links TRBV28 with TRBJ1-1; 10 nucleotides align to TRBD1. Looked up from germline, CDR1 is MDHEN and CDR2 is SYDVKM. This CDR3 comprises 13 residues. Trimming removed 6 bases from V and 8 bases from J; junction bases left unmatched: 6. The DNA of the CDR3 is TGTGCCAGCAGCCACGGGACAGGGGAAGAAGCTTTCTTT. Translating gives CASSHGTGEEAFF.

This clonotype was counted only a few times. The chain joins TRBV20-1 to TRBJ2-7, with D perhaps matching TRBD1 (6 bases). Trimming left V 3 bases short and J 7 bases short, with 16 bases between. The CDR3 consists of 13 residues. Germline loops: CDR1 DFQATT, CDR2 SNEGSKA (reference sequence). The CDR3: CSASPPGTKEQYF. Here the CDR3 DNA reads TGCAGTGCTAGCCCACCCGGGACAAAAGAGCAGTACTTC.

This chain links TRBV6-9 with TRBJ2-1, with no clear D. Germline CDR1 is MNHGY and CDR2 is SVAAGI. CDR3 length: 16 residues. V gave up 4 bases and J gave up 0 bases, with 13 bases separating them. DNA for the CDR3: TGTGCCAGCAGTTCCGCTGGGGTCAGCTCCTACAATGAGCAGTTCTTC. It codes for CASSSAGVSSYNEQFF.

This clonotype has a count of ten or more. This sequence joins TRBV15 and TRBJ2-5; tentative D call: TRBD2 (6 bases). The germline V gene encodes CDR1 LNHNV and CDR2 YYDKDF (reference sequence). V was shortened by 3 bases and J by 5 bases, with 13 bases between the two germline ends. This CDR3 comprises 14 residues. The CDR3 nucleotides are TGTGCCACCAGCAGGCGGGCCAGCGGGGAGACCCAGTACTTC. It codes for CATSRRASGETQYF.